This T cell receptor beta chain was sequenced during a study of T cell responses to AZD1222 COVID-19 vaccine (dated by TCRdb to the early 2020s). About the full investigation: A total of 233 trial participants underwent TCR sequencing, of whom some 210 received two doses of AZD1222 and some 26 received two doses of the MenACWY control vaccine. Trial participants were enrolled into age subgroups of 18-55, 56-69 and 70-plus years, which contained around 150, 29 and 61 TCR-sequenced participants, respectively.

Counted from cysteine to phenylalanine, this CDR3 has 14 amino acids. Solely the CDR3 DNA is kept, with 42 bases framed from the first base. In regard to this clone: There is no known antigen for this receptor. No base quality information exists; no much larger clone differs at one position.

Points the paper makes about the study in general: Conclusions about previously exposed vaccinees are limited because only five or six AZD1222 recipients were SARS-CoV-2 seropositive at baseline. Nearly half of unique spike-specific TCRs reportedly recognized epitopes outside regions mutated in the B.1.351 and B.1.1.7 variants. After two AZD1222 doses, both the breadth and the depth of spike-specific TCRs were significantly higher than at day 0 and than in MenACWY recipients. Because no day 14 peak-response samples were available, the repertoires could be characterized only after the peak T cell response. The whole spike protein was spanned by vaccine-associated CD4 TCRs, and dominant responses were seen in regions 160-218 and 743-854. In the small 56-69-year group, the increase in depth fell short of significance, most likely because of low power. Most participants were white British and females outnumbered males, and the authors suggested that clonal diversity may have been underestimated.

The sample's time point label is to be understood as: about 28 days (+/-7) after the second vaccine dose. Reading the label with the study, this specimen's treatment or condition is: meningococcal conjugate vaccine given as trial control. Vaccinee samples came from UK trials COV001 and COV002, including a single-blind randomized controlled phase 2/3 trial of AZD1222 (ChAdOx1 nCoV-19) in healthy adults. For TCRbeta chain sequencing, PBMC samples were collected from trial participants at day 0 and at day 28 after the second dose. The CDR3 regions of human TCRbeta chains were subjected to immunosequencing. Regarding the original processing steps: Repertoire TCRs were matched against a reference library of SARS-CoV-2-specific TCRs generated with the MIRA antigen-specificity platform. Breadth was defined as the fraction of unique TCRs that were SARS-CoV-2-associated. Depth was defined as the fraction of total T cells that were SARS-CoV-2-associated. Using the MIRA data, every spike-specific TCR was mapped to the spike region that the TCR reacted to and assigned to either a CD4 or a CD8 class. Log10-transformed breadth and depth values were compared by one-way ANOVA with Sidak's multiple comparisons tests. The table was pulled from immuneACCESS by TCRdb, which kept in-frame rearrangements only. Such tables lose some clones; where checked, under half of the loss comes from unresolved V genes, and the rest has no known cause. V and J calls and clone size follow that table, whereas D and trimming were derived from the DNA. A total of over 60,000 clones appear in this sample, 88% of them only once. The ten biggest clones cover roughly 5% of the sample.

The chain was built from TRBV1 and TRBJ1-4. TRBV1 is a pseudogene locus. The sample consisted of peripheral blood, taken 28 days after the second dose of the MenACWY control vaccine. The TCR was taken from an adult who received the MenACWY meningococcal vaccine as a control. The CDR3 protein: CTSSFPGDNEKLFF. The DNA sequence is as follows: TGCACCAGCAGCTTTCCTGGAGATAATGAAAAACTGTTTTTT.